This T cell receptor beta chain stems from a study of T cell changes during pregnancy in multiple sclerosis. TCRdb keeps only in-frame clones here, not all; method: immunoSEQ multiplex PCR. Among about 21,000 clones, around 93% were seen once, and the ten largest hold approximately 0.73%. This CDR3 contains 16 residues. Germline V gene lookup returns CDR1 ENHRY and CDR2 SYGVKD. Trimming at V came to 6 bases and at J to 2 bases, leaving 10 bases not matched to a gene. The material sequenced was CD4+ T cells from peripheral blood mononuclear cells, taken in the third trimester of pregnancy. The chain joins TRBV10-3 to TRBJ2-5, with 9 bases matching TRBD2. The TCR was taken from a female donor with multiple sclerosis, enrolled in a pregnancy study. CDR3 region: CAISQKSGGSQETQYF. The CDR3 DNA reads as TGTGCCATCAGCCAGAAAAGCGGGGGGAGTCAAGAGACCCAGTACTTC.